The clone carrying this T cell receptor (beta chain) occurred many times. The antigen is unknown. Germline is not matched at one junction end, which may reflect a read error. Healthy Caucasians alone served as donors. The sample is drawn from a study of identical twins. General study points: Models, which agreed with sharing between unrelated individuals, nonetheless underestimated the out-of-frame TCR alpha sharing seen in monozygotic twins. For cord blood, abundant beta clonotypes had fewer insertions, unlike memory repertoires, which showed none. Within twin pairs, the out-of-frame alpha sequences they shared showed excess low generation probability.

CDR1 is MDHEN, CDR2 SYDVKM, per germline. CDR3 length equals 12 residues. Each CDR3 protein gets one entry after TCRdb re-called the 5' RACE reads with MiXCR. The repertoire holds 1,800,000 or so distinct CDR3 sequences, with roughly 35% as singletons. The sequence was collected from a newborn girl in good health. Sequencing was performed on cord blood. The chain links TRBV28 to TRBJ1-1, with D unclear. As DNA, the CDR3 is TGCGCCAGCAGCTTATTAGATACTGAAGCTTTCTTT. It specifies CASSLLDTEAFF.